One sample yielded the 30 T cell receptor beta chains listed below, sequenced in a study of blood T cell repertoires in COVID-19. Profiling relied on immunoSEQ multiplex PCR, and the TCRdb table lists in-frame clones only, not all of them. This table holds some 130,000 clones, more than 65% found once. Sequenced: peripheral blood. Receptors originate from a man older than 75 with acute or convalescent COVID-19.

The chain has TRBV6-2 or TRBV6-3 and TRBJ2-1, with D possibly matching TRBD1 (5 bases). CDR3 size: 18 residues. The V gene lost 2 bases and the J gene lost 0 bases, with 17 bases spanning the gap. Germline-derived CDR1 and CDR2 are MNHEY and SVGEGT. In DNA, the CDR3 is TGTGCCAGCAGTTACCGTTTGGGGCTCTCGAGCTCCTACAATGAGCAGTTCTTC. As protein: CASSYRLGLSSSYNEQFF.

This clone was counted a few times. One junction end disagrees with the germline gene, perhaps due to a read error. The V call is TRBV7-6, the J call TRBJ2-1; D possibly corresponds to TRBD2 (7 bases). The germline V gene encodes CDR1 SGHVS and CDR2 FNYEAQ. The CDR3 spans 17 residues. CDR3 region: CASSLARAGASYNEQFF. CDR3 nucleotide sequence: TGTGCCAGCAGCCTAGCACGTGCGGGGGCCTCCTACAATGAGCAGTTCTTC. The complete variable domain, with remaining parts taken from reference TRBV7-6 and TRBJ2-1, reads GAGVSQSPRYKVTKRGQDVALRCDPISGHVSLYWYRQALGQGPEFLTYFNYEAQQDKSGLPNDRFSAERPEGSISTLTIQRTEQRDSAMYRCASSLARAGASYNEQFFGPGTRLTVL.

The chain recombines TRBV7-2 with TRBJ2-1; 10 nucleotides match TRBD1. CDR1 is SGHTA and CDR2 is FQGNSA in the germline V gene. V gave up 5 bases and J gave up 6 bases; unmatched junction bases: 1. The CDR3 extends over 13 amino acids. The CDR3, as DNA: TGTGCCAGCAGCAGGACAGGGGGCAATGAGCAGTTCTTC. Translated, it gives CASSRTGGNEQFF.

The chain's CDR3 is CASSGDKETQYF. CDR3 nucleotide sequence: TGTGCCAGCAGTGGGGACAAAGAGACCCAGTACTTC. The chain combines TRBV25-1 with TRBJ2-5, with D perhaps matching TRBD1 (6 bases). The germline V and J ends were trimmed by 4 bases and 3 bases, with 6 bases remaining between them. Germline CDR1 MGHDK, CDR2 SYGVNS. The CDR3 is made up of 12 amino acids.

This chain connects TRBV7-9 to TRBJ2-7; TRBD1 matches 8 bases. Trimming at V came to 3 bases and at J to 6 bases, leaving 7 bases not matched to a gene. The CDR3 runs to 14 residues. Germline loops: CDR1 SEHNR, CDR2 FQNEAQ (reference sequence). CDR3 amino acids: CASSLDRVEGEQYF. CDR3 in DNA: TGTGCCAGCAGCTTGGACAGGGTCGAGGGCGAGCAGTACTTC. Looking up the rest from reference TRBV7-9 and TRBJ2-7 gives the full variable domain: DTGVSQNPRHKITKRGQNVTFRCDPISEHNRLYWYRQTLGQGPEFLTYFQNEAQLEKSRLLSDRFSAERPKGSFSTLEIQRTEQGDSAMYLCASSLDRVEGEQYFGPGTRLTVT.

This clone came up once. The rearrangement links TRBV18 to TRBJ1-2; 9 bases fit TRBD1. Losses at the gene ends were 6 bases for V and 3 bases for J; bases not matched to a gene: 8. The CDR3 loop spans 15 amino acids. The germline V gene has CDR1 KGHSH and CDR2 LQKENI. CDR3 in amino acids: CASSPATGGDYGYTF. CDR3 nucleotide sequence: TGTGCCAGCTCCCCTGCTACAGGGGGCGACTATGGCTACACCTTC.

DNA of the CDR3: TGTGCCACCAGTGACCTTGCGGGGGGGAACTACAATGAGCAGTTCTTC. Protein product: CATSDLAGGNYNEQFF. The V call is TRBV24-1, the J call TRBJ2-1; TRBD2 agrees at 9 bases. The V segment lost 4 bases and the J segment 3 bases; nucleotides outside the gene matches: 6. This CDR3 is built from 16 residues. Germline V gene data show CDR1 as KGHDR and CDR2 as SFDVKD.

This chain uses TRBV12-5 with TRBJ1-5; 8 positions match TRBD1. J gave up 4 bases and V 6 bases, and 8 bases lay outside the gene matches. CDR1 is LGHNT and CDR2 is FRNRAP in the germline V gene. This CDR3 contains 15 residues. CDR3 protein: CASGPKTGDNQPQHF. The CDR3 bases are TGTGCTAGTGGACCAAAGACAGGGGATAATCAGCCCCAGCATTTT.

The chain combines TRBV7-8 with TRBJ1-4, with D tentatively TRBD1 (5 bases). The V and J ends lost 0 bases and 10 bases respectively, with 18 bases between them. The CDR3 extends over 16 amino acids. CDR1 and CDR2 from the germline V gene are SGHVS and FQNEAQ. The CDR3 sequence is CASSLASPGQGGKLFF. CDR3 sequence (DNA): TGTGCCAGCAGCTTAGCCTCCCCCGGGCAGGGTGGAAAACTGTTTTTT.

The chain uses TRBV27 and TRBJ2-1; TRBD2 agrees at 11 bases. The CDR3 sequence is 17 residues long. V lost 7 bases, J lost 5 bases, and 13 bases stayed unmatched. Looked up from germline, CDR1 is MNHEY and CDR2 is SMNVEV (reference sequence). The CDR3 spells CASISHGASGGNNEQFF. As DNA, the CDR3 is TGTGCCAGCATCTCGCACGGCGCTAGCGGGGGGAACAATGAGCAGTTCTTC.

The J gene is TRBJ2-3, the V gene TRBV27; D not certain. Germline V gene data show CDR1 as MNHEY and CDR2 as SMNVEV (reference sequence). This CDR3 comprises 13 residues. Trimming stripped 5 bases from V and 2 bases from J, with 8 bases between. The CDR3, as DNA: TGTGCCAGCAGTCGCGGATACACAGATACGCAGTATTTT. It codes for CASSRGYTDTQYF.

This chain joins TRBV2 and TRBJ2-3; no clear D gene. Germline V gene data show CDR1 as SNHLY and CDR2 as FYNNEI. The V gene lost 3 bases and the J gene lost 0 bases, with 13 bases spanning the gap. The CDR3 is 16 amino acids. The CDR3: CASSDGRHSSTDTQYF. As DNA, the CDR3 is TGTGCCAGCAGTGACGGAAGACATAGTAGCACAGATACGCAGTATTTT. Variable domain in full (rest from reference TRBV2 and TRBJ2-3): EPEVTQTPSHQVTQMGQEVILRCVPISNHLYFYWYRQILGQKVEFLVSFYNNEISEKSEIFDDQFSVERPDGSNFTLKIRSTKLEDSAMYFCASSDGRHSSTDTQYFGPGTRLTVL.

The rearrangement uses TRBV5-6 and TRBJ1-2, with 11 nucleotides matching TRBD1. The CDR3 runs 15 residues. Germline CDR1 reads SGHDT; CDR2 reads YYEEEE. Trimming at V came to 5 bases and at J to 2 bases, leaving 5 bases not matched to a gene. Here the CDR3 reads CASSFGTGGNYGYTF. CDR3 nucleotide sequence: TGTGCCAGCAGTTTCGGGACAGGGGGAAACTATGGCTACACCTTC.

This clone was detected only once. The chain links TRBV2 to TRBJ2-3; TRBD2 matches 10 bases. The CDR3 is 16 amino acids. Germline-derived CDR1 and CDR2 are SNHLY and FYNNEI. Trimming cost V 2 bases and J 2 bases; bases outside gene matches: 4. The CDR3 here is CASSEYLAGVTDTQYF. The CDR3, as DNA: TGTGCCAGCAGTGAATACCTAGCGGGGGTCACAGATACGCAGTATTTT.

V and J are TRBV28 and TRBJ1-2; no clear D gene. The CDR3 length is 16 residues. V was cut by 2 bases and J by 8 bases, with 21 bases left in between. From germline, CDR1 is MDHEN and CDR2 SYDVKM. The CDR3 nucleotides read TGTGCCAGCAGTTTACAAGTACTCTCCCTAGGAGGGGGCTACACCTTC. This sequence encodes CASSLQVLSLGGGYTF.

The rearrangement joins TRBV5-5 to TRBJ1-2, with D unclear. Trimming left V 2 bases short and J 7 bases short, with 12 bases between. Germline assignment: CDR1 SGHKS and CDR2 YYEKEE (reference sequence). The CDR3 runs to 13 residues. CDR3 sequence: CASSFMVVGGYTF. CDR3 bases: TGTGCCAGCAGCTTTATGGTTGTCGGTGGCTACACCTTC.

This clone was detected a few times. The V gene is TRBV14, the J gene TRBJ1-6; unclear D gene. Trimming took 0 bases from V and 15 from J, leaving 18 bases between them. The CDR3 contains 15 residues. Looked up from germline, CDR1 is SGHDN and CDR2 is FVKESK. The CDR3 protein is CASSQDSTLRWVLHF. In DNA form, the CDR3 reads TGTGCCAGCAGCCAAGATTCCACTTTGCGGTGGGTCCTCCACTTT. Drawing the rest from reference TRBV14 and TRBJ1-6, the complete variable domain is EAGVTQFPSHSVIEKGQTVTLRCDPISGHDNLYWYRRVMGKEIKFLLHFVKESKQDESGMPNNRFLAERTGGTYSTLKVQPAELEDSGVYFCASSQDSTLRWVLHFGNGTRLTVT.

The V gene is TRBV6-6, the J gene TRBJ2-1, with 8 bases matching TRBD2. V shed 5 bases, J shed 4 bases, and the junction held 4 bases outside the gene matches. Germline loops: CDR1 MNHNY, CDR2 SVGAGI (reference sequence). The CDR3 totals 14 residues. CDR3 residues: CASSPLAVYNEQFF. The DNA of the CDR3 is TGTGCCAGCAGTCCACTAGCGGTGTACAATGAGCAGTTCTTC.

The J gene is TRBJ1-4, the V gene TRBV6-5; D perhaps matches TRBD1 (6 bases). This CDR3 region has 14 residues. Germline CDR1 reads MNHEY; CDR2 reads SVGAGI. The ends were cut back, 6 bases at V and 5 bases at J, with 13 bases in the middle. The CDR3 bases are TGTGCCAGCAGGTGGGAAACAGGGAATGAAAAACTGTTTTTT. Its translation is CASRWETGNEKLFF.

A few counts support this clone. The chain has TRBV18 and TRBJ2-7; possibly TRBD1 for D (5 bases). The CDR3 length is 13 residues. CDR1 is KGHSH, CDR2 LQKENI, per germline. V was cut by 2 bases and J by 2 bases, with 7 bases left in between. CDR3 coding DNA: TGTGCCAGCTCACCAAAGGGGCCCTACGAGCAGTACTTC. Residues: CASSPKGPYEQYF.

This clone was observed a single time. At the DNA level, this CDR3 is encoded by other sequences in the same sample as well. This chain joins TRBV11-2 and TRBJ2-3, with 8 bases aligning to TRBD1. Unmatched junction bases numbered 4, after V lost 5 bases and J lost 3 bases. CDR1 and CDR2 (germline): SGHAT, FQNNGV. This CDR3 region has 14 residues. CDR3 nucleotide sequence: TGTGCCAGCAGCCGTGACAGGGGAACAGATACGCAGTATTTT. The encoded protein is CASSRDRGTDTQYF.

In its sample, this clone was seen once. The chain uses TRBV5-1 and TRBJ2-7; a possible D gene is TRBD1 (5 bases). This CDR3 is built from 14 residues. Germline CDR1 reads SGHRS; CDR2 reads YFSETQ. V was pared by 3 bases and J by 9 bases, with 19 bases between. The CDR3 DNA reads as TGCGCCAGCAGCTACCAAGTTGACGGCACAGGGCAGTACTTC. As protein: CASSYQVDGTGQYF.

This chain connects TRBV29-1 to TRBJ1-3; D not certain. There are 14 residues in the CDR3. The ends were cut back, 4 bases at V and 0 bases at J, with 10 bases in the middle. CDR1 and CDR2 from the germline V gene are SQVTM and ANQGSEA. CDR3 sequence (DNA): TGCAGCGTTGTGGAGGTGAGCTCTGGAAACACCATATATTTT. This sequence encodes CSVVEVSSGNTIYF.

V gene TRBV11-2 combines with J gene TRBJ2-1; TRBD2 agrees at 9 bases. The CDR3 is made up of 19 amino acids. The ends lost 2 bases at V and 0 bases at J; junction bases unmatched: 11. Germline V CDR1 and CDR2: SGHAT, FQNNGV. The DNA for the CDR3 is TGTGCCAGCAGCTTAAAAGGGCTAGCGGGGTTGAGCTCCTACAATGAGCAGTTCTTC. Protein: CASSLKGLAGLSSYNEQFF.

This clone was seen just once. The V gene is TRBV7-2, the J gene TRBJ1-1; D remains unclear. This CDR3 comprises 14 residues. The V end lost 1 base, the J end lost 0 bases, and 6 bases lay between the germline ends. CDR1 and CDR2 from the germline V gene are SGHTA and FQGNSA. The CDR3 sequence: CASSLVGVNTEAFF. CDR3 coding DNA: TGTGCCAGCAGCTTAGTGGGAGTGAACACTGAAGCTTTCTTT.

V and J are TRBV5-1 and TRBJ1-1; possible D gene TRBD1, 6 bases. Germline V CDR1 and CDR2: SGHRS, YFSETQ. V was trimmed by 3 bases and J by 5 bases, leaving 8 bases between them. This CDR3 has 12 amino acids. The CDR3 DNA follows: TGCGCCAGCAGCTGGGACACGACTGAAGCTTTCTTT. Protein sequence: CASSWDTTEAFF.

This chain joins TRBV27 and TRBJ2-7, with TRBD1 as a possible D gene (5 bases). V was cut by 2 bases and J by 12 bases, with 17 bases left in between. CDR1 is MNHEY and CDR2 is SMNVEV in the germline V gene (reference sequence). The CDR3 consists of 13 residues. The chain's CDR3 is CASSLDSGRSRYF. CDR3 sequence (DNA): TGTGCCAGCAGTTTAGACAGTGGCCGGTCCAGGTACTTC.

The CDR3 sequence: CATSRDSGRGTDTQYF. For the CDR3, the DNA is TGTGCCACCAGCAGAGATAGTGGCAGGGGCACAGATACGCAGTATTTT. This chain links TRBV15 with TRBJ2-3; tentatively, D is TRBD1 (5 bases). Germline-derived CDR1 and CDR2 are LNHNV and YYDKDF (reference sequence). The germline V and J ends were trimmed by 0 bases and 1 base, with 11 bases remaining between them. The CDR3 has 16 amino acids.

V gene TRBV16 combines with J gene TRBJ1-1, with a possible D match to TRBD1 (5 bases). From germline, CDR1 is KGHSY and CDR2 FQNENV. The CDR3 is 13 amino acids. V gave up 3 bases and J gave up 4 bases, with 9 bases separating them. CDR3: CASSHGRATEAFF. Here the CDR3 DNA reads TGTGCCAGCAGCCACGGCAGGGCCACTGAAGCTTTCTTT.

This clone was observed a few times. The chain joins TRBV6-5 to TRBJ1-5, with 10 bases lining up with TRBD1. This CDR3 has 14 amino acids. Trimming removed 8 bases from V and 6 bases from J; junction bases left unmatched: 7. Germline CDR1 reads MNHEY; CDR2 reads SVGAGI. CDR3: CASGRDRGGQPQHF. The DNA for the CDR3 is TGTGCCAGCGGACGGGACAGGGGAGGTCAGCCCCAGCATTTT.